Detailed here is one TCR beta chain. This specimen comes from a study of blood T cell repertoires in COVID-19. Study overall: Sample material is recorded as cDNA or gDNA derived from T cells, B-cell-depleted T cells, or PBMCs.

Germline CDR1 and CDR2: SGDLS and YYNGEE. The CDR3 length is 16 residues. V was cut by 4 bases and J by 5 bases, with 21 bases left in between. Seattle patients were enrolled while actively infected and followed longitudinally. Per the original data handling: Reference gene primer amplification gave estimated nucleated cell counts. Sequencing used immunoSEQ multiplex PCR; TCRdb keeps in-frame clones, though not all of them. V and J calls and clone size are given by that table; D and trimming were obtained from the DNA. The repertoire has about 480,000 clones, 89% of them found once; the top ten carry about 0.91%.

The V and J genes are TRBV9 and TRBJ2-5, with D perhaps TRBD2 (6 bases). The sequencing input was peripheral blood. This TCR derives from a young man with COVID-19, enrolled during active disease. The CDR3 DNA reads TGTGCCAGCAGCCCTAAAATGGGGACTCCACGGGAGACCCAGTACTTC. It yields the protein CASSPKMGTPRETQYF.